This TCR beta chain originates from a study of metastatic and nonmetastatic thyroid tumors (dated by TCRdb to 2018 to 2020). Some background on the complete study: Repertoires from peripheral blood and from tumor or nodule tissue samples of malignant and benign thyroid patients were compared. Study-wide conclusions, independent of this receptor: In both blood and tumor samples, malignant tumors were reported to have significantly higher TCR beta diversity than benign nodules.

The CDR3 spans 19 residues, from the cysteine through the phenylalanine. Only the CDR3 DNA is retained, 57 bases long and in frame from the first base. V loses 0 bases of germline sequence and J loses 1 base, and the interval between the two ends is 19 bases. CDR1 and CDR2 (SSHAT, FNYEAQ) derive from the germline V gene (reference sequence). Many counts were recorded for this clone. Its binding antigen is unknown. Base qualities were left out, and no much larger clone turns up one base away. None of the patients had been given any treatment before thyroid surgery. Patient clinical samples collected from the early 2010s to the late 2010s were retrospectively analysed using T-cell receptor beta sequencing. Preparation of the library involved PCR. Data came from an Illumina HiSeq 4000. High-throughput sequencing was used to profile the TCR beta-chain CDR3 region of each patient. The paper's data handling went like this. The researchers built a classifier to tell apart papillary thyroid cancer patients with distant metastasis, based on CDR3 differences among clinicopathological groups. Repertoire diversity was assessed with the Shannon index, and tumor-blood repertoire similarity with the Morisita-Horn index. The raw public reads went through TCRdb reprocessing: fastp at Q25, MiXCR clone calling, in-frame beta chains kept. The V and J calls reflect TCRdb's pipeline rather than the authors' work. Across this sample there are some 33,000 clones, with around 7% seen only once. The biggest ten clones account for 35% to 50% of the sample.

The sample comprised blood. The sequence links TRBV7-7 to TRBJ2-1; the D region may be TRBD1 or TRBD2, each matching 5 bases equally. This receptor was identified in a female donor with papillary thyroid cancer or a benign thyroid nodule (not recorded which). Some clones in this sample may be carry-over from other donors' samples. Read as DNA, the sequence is TGTGCCAGCAGCTTAGCCCTTTGGCGTGGGGGTTGGTCCTACAATGAGCAGTTCTTC. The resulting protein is CASSLALWRGGWSYNEQFF.